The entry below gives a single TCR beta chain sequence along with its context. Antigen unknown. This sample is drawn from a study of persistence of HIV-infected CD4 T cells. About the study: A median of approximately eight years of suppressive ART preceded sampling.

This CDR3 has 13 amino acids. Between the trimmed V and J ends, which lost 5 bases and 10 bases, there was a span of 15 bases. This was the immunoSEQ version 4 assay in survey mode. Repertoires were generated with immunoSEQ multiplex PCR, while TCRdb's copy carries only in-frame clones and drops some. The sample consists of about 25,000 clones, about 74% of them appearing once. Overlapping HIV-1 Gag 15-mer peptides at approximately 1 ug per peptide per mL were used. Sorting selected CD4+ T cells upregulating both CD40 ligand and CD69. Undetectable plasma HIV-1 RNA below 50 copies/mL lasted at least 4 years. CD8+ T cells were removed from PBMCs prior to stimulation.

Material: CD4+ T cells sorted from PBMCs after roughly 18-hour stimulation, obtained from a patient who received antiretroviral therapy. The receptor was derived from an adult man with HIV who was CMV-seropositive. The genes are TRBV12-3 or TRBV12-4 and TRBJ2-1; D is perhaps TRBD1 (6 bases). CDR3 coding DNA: TGTGCCAGCAGTGTCCTCAGGGGTAGCGAGCAGTTCTTC. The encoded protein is CASSVLRGSEQFF.